One and the same sample provided the 21 T cell receptor beta chains below, sequenced in a study of blood T cell repertoires in COVID-19. Sequencing was performed with immunoSEQ multiplex PCR; in TCRdb, only in-frame clones are kept and a portion is missing. The data hold about 260,000 clones, with 80% to 90% observed a single time. The sample was PBMCs or T cells enriched from blood (not recorded which). The source is a man aged 50-60 years who had been exposed to COVID-19.

The chain has TRBV12-3 or TRBV12-4 and TRBJ1-1, with D tentatively TRBD1 (5 bases). The CDR3 has 12 amino acids. The CDR3 DNA reads as TGTGCAAGTAGGGCGGGGGGCACTGAAGCTTTCTTT. As protein: CASRAGGTEAFF.

The CDR3 sequence is CASRRGSNQPQHF. DNA for the CDR3: TGTGCCAGCAGAAGAGGGAGCAATCAGCCCCAGCATTTT. This chain links TRBV7-9 with TRBJ1-5; D ambiguous. V gave up 6 bases and J gave up 1 base, with 7 bases separating them. CDR3 length: 13 residues. Germline V gene sequence: CDR1 SEHNR, CDR2 FQNEAQ (reference sequence).

The rearrangement links TRBV6-1 to TRBJ1-6, with 7 bases lining up with TRBD1. The V segment lost 1 base and the J segment 2 bases; nucleotides outside the gene matches: 5. The CDR3 is made up of 17 amino acids. Germline loops: CDR1 MNHNS, CDR2 SASEGT. The CDR3 coding sequence is TGTGCCAGCAGTGAAGGTAGCGGGACAGCCTATAATTCACCCCTCCACTTT. Its protein product is CASSEGSGTAYNSPLHF.

V is TRBV7-2 and J is TRBJ2-7, with TRBD2 matching over 9 bases. V was pared by 5 bases and J by 6 bases, with 14 bases of the junction left unmatched. Germline lookup yields CDR1 SGHTA and CDR2 FQGNSA. The CDR3 extends over 16 amino acids. The CDR3 is CASSPGYGGGAGEQYF. The CDR3 bases are TGTGCCAGCAGCCCCGGATACGGCGGGGGGGCGGGCGAGCAGTACTTC.

The V and J genes are TRBV9 and TRBJ1-4; 11 bases are shared with TRBD1. V lost 0 bases, J lost 5 bases, and 3 bases stayed unmatched. This CDR3 has 16 amino acids. Germline values: CDR1 SGDLS, CDR2 YYNGEE. CDR3 loop: CASSVGGTGGNEKLFF. The CDR3 DNA sequence: TGTGCCAGCAGCGTAGGTGGGACAGGGGGAAATGAAAAACTGTTTTTT.

J is TRBJ2-3 and V is TRBV13, with TRBD2 identical over 7 bases. The germline V gene encodes CDR1 PRHDT and CDR2 FYEKMQ (reference sequence). The CDR3 loop spans 17 amino acids. Trimming cost V 0 bases and J 4 bases; bases outside gene matches: 10. CDR3 residues: CASSLGDTAGVSDTQYF. As DNA, the CDR3 is TGTGCCAGCAGCTTAGGGGACACGGCGGGAGTGTCAGATACGCAGTATTTT.

V and J are TRBV7-9 and TRBJ2-1, with 11 bases matching TRBD2. Per the germline V gene, CDR1 is SEHNR and CDR2 is FQNEAQ (reference sequence). This CDR3 is 19 amino acids long. Germline trimming cut 0 bases from V and 0 bases from J; bases unmatched to any gene: 7. Written as DNA, the CDR3 is TGTGCCAGCAGCTTAGCTTCCCCCGGGACTAGCGGCTCCTACAATGAGCAGTTCTTC. It translates to CASSLASPGTSGSYNEQFF.

The sample holds a few counts of this clone. The chain recombines TRBV6-5 with TRBJ2-1; D unclear. With 0 bases removed from V and 6 bases from J, the gap between germline ends came to 12 bases. The germline gives CDR1 MNHEY, CDR2 SVGAGI. This CDR3 contains 15 residues. The CDR3 region is CASSYSSSTLNEQFF. CDR3 nucleotide sequence: TGTGCCAGCAGTTACTCTAGTTCCACCCTCAATGAGCAGTTCTTC.

J is TRBJ1-2 and V is TRBV29-1, with TRBD1 as a possible D gene (5 bases). Trimming took 7 bases from V and 6 from J, leaving 15 bases between them. The CDR3 covers 12 residues. Germline V gives CDR1 SQVTM, CDR2 ANQGSEA. The CDR3 reads CSAVGQDDGYTF. CDR3 coding DNA: TGCAGCGCCGTGGGGCAGGACGATGGCTACACCTTC.

CDR3 loop: CASSNPQSRTGSTDTQYF. CDR3 DNA sequence: TGTGCCAGCAGCAACCCACAATCCCGGACAGGGAGCACAGATACGCAGTATTTT. The rearrangement links TRBV21-1 to TRBJ2-3; no check of the table's D call, TRBD1, against the DNA was made. TRBV21-1 is listed as a pseudogene. This CDR3 is built from 18 residues.

This clone has just one count. V usage is TRBV9 and J usage is TRBJ2-1, with 11 positions matching TRBD2. From germline, CDR1 is SGDLS and CDR2 YYNGEE. J was trimmed by 4 bases and V by 0 bases; bases with no gene match: 3. The CDR3 spans 16 residues. For the CDR3, the DNA is TGTGCCAGCAGCGTAGGACTAGCGGGGACATACAATGAGCAGTTCTTC. Translating it yields CASSVGLAGTYNEQFF.

This clone has just one count. The V call is TRBV28, the J call TRBJ1-5; 10 bases align to TRBD1. With 6 bases clipped from V and 2 bases from J, the junction kept 7 bases outside the gene matches. The CDR3 is 16 residues long. The V gene's germline CDR1 is MDHEN and CDR2 SYDVKM. DNA for the CDR3: TGTGCCAGCAGAGACAGGGGGCTTAGGGGCAATCAGCCCCAGCATTTT. Translation gives CASRDRGLRGNQPQHF. Full variable domain (remainder filled in from reference TRBV28 and TRBJ1-5): DVKVTQSSRYLVKRTGEKVFLECVQDMDHENMFWYRQDPGLGLRLIYFSYDVKMKEKGDIPEGYSVSREKKERFSLILESASTNQTSMYLCASRDRGLRGNQPQHFGDGTRLSIL.

The chain joins TRBV28 to TRBJ1-6; D unclear. The CDR3 has 14 amino acids. CDR1 is MDHEN and CDR2 is SYDVKM in the germline V gene. Trimming stripped 7 bases from V and 7 bases from J, with 14 bases between. The CDR3 protein is CASTTETMNSPLHF. CDR3 coding DNA: TGTGCCAGCACCACAGAGACAATGAATTCACCCCTCCACTTT. The full variable domain, its missing parts supplied by reference TRBV28 and TRBJ1-6, is DVKVTQSSRYLVKRTGEKVFLECVQDMDHENMFWYRQDPGLGLRLIYFSYDVKMKEKGDIPEGYSVSREKKERFSLILESASTNQTSMYLCASTTETMNSPLHFGNGTRLTVT.

This chain connects TRBV10-3 to TRBJ1-1, with D uncertain. The CDR3 runs to 14 residues. Trimming shortened V by 6 bases and J by 0 bases, and 11 bases separated the two germline ends. Looked up from germline, CDR1 is ENHRY and CDR2 is SYGVKD. In DNA, the CDR3 is TGTGCCATCAGCCCCGGGTCGTTGAACACTGAAGCTTTCTTT. It specifies CAISPGSLNTEAFF.

The gene calls are TRBV10-3 and TRBJ2-5; a possible D gene is TRBD1 (6 bases). V dropped 4 bases and J dropped 2 bases, with 17 bases sitting between them. In germline, CDR1 is ENHRY, CDR2 SYGVKD. The length of the CDR3 is 16 residues. CDR3: CAISVGPGAIQETQYF. The CDR3 DNA is TGTGCCATCAGTGTAGGGCCAGGGGCCATACAAGAGACCCAGTACTTC.

V gene TRBV28 combines with J gene TRBJ1-4; D unclear. Trimming left V 3 bases short and J 5 bases short, with 37 bases between. This CDR3 contains 23 residues. CDR1 MDHEN and CDR2 SYDVKM come from the germline V gene. Written as DNA, the CDR3 is TGTGCCAGCAGTTTGGGCTTTCTGGAGGGTTGGCGATATATACAAAAAGAAAATGAAAAACTGTTTTTT. This sequence encodes CASSLGFLEGWRYIQKENEKLFF.

The chain couples TRBV5-5 to TRBJ2-7; a weak D match, TRBD2 (5 bases). V gave up 5 bases and J gave up 0 bases, with 9 bases separating them. This CDR3 spans 13 amino acids. The germline gives CDR1 SGHKS, CDR2 YYEKEE (reference sequence). The CDR3 DNA sequence: TGTGCCAGCAGAGGAGGTAGCTCCTACGAGCAGTACGTC. Its translation: CASRGGSSYEQYV.

J is TRBJ1-5 and V is TRBV7-9; unclear D gene. The CDR3 consists of 12 residues. The V gene lost 7 bases and the J gene lost 3 bases, with 7 bases spanning the gap. Germline CDR1 reads SEHNR; CDR2 reads FQNEAQ (reference sequence). CDR3: CASIPTNQPQHF. The CDR3 DNA follows: TGTGCCAGCATCCCTACCAATCAGCCCCAGCATTTT.

The rearrangement uses TRBV5-1 and TRBJ2-2; tentatively, D is TRBD1 (6 bases). V was trimmed by 4 bases and J by 3 bases, leaving 16 bases between them. The CDR3 totals 16 residues. CDR1 SGHRS and CDR2 YFSETQ come from the germline V gene. This chain's CDR3 is CASSPMGDTYTGELFF. The CDR3 nucleotides read TGCGCCAGCAGCCCCATGGGGGACACCTACACCGGGGAGCTGTTTTTT.

The chain has TRBV2 and TRBJ2-5; 7 bases agree with TRBD1. The CDR3 contains 11 residues. Germline lookup yields CDR1 SNHLY and CDR2 FYNNEI. J lost 11 bases, V lost 2 bases, and 2 bases had no gene match. In DNA, the CDR3 is TGTGCCAGCAGTGAACCGGGACAGCAGTACTTC. Translating gives CASSEPGQQYF.

The chain combines TRBV6-5 with TRBJ2-7, with D possibly TRBD1 on 6 matching bases. Trimming removed 4 bases at V and 1 base at J, with 14 bases between. The CDR3 extends over 15 amino acids. Germline V lookup: CDR1 MNHEY, CDR2 SVGAGI. CDR3 sequence: CASSSGTMRSYEQYV. The CDR3 coding sequence is TGTGCCAGCAGTTCCGGGACAATGCGATCCTACGAGCAGTACGTC.